Included here is one T cell receptor (beta chain) sequence, with context. CDR3 length: 14 amino acids. With V trimmed by 6 bases and J by 2 bases, 5 bases remained unmatched. Germline CDR1 and CDR2: SEHNR and FQNEAQ (reference sequence). Profiled with immunoSEQ multiplex PCR; TCRdb holds only in-frame clones, not every one. The sample has about 310,000 clones; 70% to 90% are singletons. This sample stems from a study of blood T cell repertoires in COVID-19. Recovered status in Cohort 3 required two negative PCRs, clearance, or symptom resolution. This receptor was identified in a woman between 35 and 50 years old who had recovered from COVID-19. This chain connects TRBV7-9 to TRBJ1-2; TRBD1 matches 8 bases. The specimen was PBMCs or T cells enriched from blood (not recorded which). This chain's CDR3 is CASSQGAANYGYTF. The CDR3 DNA follows: TGTGCCAGCAGTCAGGGGGCGGCCAACTATGGCTACACCTTC.